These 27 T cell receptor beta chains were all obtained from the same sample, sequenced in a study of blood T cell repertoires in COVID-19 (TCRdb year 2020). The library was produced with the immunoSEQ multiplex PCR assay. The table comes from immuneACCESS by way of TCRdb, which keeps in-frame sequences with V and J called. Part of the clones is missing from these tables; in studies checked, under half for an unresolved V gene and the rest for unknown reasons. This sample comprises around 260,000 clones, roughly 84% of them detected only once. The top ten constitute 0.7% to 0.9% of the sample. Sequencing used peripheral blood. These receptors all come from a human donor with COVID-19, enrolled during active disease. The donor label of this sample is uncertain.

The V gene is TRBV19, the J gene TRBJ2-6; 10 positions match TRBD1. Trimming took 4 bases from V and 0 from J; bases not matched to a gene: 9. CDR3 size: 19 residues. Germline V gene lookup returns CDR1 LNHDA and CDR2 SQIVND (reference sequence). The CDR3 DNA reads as TGTGCCAGTAGTAATGCCGGGACAGGGGACCTCTCTGGGGCCAACGTCCTGACTTTC. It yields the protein CASSNAGTGDLSGANVLTF. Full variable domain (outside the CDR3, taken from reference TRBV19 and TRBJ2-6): DGGITQSPKYLFRKEGQNVTLSCEQNLNHDAMYWYRQDPGQGLRLIYYSQIVNDFQKGDIAEGYSVSREKKESFPLTVTSAQKNPTAFYLCASSNAGTGDLSGANVLTFGAGSRLTVL.

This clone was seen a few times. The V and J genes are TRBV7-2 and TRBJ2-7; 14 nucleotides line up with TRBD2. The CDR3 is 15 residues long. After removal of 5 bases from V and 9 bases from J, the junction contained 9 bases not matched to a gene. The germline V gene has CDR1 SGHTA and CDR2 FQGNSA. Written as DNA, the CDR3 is TGTGCCAGCAGCCCCCCCGGGACTAGCGGGAGAAGGCAGTACTTC. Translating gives CASSPPGTSGRRQYF.

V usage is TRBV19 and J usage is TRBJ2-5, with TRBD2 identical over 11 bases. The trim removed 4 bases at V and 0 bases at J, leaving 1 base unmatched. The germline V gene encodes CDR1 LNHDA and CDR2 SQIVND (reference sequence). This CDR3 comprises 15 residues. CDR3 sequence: CASSRTSGYQETQYF. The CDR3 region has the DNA TGTGCCAGTAGTAGGACTAGCGGGTACCAAGAGACCCAGTACTTC. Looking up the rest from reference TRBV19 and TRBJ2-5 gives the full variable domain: DGGITQSPKYLFRKEGQNVTLSCEQNLNHDAMYWYRQDPGQGLRLIYYSQIVNDFQKGDIAEGYSVSREKKESFPLTVTSAQKNPTAFYLCASSRTSGYQETQYFGPGTRLLVL.

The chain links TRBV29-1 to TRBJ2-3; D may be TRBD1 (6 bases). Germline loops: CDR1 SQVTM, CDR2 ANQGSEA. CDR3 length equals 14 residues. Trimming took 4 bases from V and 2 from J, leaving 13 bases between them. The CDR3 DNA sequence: TGCAGCGTTGCCACGGGACAAACCACAGATACGCAGTATTTT. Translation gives CSVATGQTTDTQYF.

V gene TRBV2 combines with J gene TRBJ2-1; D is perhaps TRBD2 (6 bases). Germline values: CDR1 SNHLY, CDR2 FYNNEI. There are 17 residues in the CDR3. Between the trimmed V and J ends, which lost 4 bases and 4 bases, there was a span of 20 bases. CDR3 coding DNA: TGTGCCAGCAGTGCGTTAGAGCGGGCCGGAGGATACAATGAGCAGTTCTTC. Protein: CASSALERAGGYNEQFF.

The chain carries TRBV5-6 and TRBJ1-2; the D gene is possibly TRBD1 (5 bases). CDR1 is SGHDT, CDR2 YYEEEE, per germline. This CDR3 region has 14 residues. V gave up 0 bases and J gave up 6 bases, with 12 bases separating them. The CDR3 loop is CASSLGAPGDGYTF. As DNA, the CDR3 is TGTGCCAGCAGCTTGGGGGCACCGGGGGATGGCTACACCTTC. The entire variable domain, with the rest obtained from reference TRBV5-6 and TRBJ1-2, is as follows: DAGVTQSPTHLIKTRGQQVTLRCSPKSGHDTVSWYQQALGQGPQFIFQYYEEEERQRGNFPDRFSGHQFPNYSSELNVNALLLGDSALYLCASSLGAPGDGYTFGSGTRLTVV.

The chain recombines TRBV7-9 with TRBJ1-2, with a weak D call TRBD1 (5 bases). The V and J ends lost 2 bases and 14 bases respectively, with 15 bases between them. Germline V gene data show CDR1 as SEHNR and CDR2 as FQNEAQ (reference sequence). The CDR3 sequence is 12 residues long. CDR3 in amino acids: CASSLSVQAGTF. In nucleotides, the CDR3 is TGTGCCAGCAGCTTATCCGTACAGGCCGGGACCTTC. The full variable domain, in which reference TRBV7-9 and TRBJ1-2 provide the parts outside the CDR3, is DTGVSQNPRHKITKRGQNVTFRCDPISEHNRLYWYRQTLGQGPEFLTYFQNEAQLEKSRLLSDRFSAERPKGSFSTLEIQRTEQGDSAMYLCASSLSVQAGTFGSGTRLTVV.

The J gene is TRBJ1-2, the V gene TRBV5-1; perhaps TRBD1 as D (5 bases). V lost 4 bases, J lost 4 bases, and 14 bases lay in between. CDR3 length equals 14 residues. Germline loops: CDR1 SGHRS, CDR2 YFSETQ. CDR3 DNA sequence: TGCGCCAGCAGCAGCACTCAGGGTGGCTATGGCTACACCTTC. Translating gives CASSSTQGGYGYTF.

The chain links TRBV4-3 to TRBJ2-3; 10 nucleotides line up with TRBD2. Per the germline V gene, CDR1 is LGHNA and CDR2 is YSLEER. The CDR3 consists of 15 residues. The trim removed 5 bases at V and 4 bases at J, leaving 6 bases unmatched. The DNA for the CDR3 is TGCGCCAGCAGCGAGACTAGCGGGTTTTCAGATACGCAGTATTTT. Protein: CASSETSGFSDTQYF.

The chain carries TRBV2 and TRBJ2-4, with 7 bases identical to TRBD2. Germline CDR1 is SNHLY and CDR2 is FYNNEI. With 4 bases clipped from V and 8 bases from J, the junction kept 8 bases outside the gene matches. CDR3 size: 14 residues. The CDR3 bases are TGTGCCAGCAGTGTTTCCGGGGGGATGGACATTCAGTACTTC. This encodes CASSVSGGMDIQYF.

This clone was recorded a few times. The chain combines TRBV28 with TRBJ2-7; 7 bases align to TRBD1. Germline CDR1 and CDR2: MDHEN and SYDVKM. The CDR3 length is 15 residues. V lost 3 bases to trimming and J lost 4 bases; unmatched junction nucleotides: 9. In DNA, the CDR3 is TGTGCCAGCAGTTTCATTGTTGACAGGGAGTACGAGCAGTACTTC. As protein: CASSFIVDREYEQYF.

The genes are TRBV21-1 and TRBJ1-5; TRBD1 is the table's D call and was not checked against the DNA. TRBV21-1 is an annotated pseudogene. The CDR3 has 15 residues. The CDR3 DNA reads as TGTGCCAGCGGGCTAGGGGGAGACTTCGATCAGCCCCAGCATTTT. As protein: CASGLGGDFDQPQHF.

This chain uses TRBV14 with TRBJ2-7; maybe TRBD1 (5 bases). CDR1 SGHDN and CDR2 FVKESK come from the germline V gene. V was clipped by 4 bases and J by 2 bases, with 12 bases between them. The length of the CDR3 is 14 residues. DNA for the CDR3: TGTGCCAGCAGCCCACCTCGACAGACCTACGAGCAGTACTTC. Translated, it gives CASSPPRQTYEQYF.

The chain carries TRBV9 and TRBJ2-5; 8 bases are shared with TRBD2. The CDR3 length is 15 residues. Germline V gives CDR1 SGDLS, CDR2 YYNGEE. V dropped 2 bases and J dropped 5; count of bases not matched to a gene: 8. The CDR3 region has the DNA TGTGCCAGCAGCGTGGTCTCAGCGGGAGCTGAGACCCAGTACTTC. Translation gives CASSVVSAGAETQYF.

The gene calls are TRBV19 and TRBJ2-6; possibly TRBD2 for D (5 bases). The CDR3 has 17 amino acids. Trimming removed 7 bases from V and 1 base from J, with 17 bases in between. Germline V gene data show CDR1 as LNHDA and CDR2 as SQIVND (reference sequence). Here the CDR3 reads CASTGVLVVSGANVLTF. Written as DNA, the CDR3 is TGTGCCAGTACCGGGGTCCTGGTAGTATCTGGGGCCAACGTCCTGACTTTC.

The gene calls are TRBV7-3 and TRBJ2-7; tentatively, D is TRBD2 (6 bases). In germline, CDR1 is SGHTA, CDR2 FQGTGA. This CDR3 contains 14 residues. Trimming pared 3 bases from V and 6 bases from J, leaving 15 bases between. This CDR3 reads CASSFTGSGGEQYF. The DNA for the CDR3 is TGTGCCAGCAGCTTTACCGGGAGTGGGGGCGAGCAGTACTTC.

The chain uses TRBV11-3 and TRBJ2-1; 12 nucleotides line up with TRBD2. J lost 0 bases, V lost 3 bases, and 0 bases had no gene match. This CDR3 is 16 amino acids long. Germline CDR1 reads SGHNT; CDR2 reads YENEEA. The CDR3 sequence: CASSLTSGSSYNEQFF. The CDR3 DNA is TGTGCCAGCAGCTTGACTAGCGGGAGCTCCTACAATGAGCAGTTCTTC.

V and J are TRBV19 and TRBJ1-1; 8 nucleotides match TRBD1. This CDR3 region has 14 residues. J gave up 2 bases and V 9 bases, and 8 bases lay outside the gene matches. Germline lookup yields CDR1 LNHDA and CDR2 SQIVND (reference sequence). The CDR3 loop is CASDIQGVNTEAFF. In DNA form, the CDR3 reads TGTGCCAGCGACATACAGGGGGTTAACACTGAAGCTTTCTTT.

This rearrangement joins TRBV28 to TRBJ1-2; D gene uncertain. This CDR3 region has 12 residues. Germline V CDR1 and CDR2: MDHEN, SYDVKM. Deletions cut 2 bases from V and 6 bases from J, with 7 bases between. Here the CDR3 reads CASSLGLDGYTF. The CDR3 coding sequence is TGTGCCAGCAGTTTAGGCCTCGATGGCTACACCTTC.

Written as DNA, the CDR3 is TGCGCCAGCAGCCAAGAATTGAGGTCACCCCTCCACTTT. This codes for CASSQELRSPLHF. The chain links TRBV4-1 to TRBJ1-6; D is uncertain. V was trimmed by 0 bases and J by 10 bases, leaving 7 bases between them. There are 13 residues in the CDR3. Germline values: CDR1 MGHRA, CDR2 YSYEKL.

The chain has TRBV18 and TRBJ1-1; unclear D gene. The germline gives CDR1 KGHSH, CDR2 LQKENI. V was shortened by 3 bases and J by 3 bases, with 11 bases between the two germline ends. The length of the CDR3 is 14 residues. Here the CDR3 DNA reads TGTGCCAGCTCACCTATCCGGGGATACACTGAAGCTTTCTTT. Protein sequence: CASSPIRGYTEAFF.

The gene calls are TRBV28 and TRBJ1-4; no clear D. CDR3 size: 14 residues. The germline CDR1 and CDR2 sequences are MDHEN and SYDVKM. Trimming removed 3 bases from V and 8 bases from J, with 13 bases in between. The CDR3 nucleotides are TGTGCCAGCAGTTTGAGAAGGGAGGGCGAAAAACTGTTTTTT. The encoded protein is CASSLRREGEKLFF.

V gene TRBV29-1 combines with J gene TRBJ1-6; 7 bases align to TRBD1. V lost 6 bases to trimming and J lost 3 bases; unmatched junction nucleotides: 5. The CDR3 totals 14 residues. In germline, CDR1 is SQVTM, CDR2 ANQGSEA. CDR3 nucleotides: TGCAGCGTGGCTACAGGGGTCTATAATTCACCCCTCCACTTT. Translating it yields CSVATGVYNSPLHF.

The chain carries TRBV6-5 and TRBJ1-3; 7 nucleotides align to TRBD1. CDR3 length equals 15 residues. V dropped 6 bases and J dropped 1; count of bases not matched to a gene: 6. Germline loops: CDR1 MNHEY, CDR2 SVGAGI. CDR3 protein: CASRAGTASGNTIYF. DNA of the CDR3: TGTGCCAGCAGGGCCGGGACAGCTTCTGGAAACACCATATATTTT.

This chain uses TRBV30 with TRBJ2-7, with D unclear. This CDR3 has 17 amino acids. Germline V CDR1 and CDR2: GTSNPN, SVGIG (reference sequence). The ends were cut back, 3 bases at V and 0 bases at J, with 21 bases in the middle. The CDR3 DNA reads TGTGCCTGGAGGGCAGACACAACTCACGATGGCTCCTACGAGCAGTACTTC. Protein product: CAWRADTTHDGSYEQYF.

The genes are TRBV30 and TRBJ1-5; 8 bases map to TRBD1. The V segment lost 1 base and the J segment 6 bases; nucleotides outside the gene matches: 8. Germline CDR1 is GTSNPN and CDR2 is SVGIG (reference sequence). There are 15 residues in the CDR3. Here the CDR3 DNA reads TGTGCCTGGAGTGCCCAGGGACAGGTGAGTCAGCCCCAGCATTTT. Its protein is CAWSAQGQVSQPQHF.

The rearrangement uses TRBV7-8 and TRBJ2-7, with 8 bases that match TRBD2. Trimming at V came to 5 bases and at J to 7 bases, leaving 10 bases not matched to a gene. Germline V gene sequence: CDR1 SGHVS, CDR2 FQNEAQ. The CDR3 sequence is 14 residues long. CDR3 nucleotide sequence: TGTGCCAGCAGCATCCTACTAGCGGCGCGGGAGCAGTACTTC. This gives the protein CASSILLAAREQYF.